Below are 12 T cell receptor beta chains sequenced from a single sample in a study of control samples from healthy donors and cancer patients (dated by TCRdb to 2019 to 2021). Library prep was done by the immunoSEQ multiplex PCR assay. Held by TCRdb, this immuneACCESS table contains in-frame sequences only and omits some clones. Under half of the omission traces to an unresolved V gene where checked; the cause of the rest is unknown. Across this sample there are 150,000 to 200,000 clones, with roughly 90% seen only once. The ten biggest clones cover roughly 0.7% of the sample. The sequenced material came from blood. The receptors were gathered from a woman aged 25 to 39 in good health.

The chain recombines TRBV5-8 with TRBJ2-1, with 13 bases identical to TRBD2. This CDR3 has 16 amino acids. With V trimmed by 0 bases and J by 8 bases, 5 bases remained unmatched. The germline V gene encodes CDR1 SGHTS and CDR2 YDEGEE. Written as DNA, the CDR3 is TGTGCCAGCAGCTTGGCTGGACTAGCGGGAGCCGATGAGCAGTTCTTC. This codes for CASSLAGLAGADEQFF.

The CDR3 bases are TGTGCCAGCAGCGCCCAGGGAGATGAGCAGTTCTTC. Translating gives CASSAQGDEQFF. J is TRBJ2-1 and V is TRBV11-3; the D gene could be TRBD1 or TRBD2 (5 bases each). CDR1 is SGHNT, CDR2 YENEEA, per germline. The CDR3 is made up of 12 amino acids. Trimming shortened V by 5 bases and J by 8 bases, and 10 bases separated the two germline ends.

The V gene is TRBV5-6, the J gene TRBJ2-3, with TRBD2 matching over 11 bases. Germline V gene sequence: CDR1 SGHDT, CDR2 YYEEEE. The CDR3 extends over 16 amino acids. V lost 3 bases and J lost 5; bases outside the gene matches: 8. CDR3 sequence (DNA): TGTGCCAGCAGCTGGGGGACTAGCGGATTCGGAGATACGCAGTATTTT. It translates to CASSWGTSGFGDTQYF.

The CDR3 protein is CASSFGWDTQYF. DNA of the CDR3: TGTGCCAGCAGCTTTGGGTGGGATACGCAGTATTTT. V gene TRBV28 combines with J gene TRBJ2-3; D is uncertain. The V end was cut by 6 bases, the J end by 6 bases, with 10 bases between. Germline CDR1 MDHEN, CDR2 SYDVKM. The CDR3 spans 12 residues.

The gene calls are TRBV3-1 (or the pseudogene TRBV3-2) and TRBJ1-4; D is uncertain. Germline CDR1 is LGHDT and CDR2 is YNNKEL (reference sequence). V was pared by 3 bases and J by 8 bases, with 13 bases between. The CDR3 extends over 14 amino acids. CDR3 sequence: CASSHKPFLEKLFF. The CDR3 DNA follows: TGTGCCAGCAGCCACAAACCATTCCTGGAAAAACTGTTTTTT.

Only a few counts were recorded for this clone. V and J are TRBV2 and TRBJ1-5; no definite D call. CDR1 and CDR2 from the germline V gene are SNHLY and FYNNEI. There are 12 residues in the CDR3. V was trimmed by 3 bases and J by 6 bases, leaving 6 bases between them. The CDR3 loop reads CASSDGSQPQHF. DNA for the CDR3: TGTGCCAGCAGTGACGGGAGTCAGCCCCAGCATTTT. Using reference TRBV2 and TRBJ1-5 for the parts outside the CDR3, the full variable domain is EPEVTQTPSHQVTQMGQEVILRCVPISNHLYFYWYRQILGQKVEFLVSFYNNEISEKSEIFDDQFSVERPDGSNFTLKIRSTKLEDSAMYFCASSDGSQPQHFGDGTRLSIL.

On this clone: This sample includes further DNA sequences coding for the same CDR3. DNA for the CDR3: TGTGCCAGCAGTTTAGGAGGTACTGGAAACACCATATATTTT. This encodes CASSLGGTGNTIYF. The chain links TRBV28 to TRBJ1-3; D call uncertain. There are 14 residues in the CDR3. Per germline, CDR1 MDHEN and CDR2 SYDVKM. V lost 2 bases and J 2 bases, leaving 7 bases between the germline ends.

This chain connects TRBV2 to TRBJ2-5, with 9 bases that match TRBD1. The V gene end was trimmed by 4 bases and the J gene end by 4 bases; junction bases not matched to a gene: 7. The CDR3 runs to 15 residues. Germline CDR1 is SNHLY and CDR2 is FYNNEI. The CDR3 reads CASSVGDRARETQYF. CDR3 coding DNA: TGTGCCAGCAGTGTTGGGGACAGGGCACGAGAGACCCAGTACTTC.

The V gene is TRBV28, the J gene TRBJ1-1; D is unclear. The V and J ends lost 4 bases and 5 bases respectively, with 11 bases between them. The CDR3 is 13 residues long. Germline CDR1 is MDHEN and CDR2 is SYDVKM. The CDR3 DNA reads as TGTGCCAGCAGTTCTCAGGATTGGACTGAAGCTTTCTTT. This codes for CASSSQDWTEAFF. The full variable domain, its missing parts supplied by reference TRBV28 and TRBJ1-1, is DVKVTQSSRYLVKRTGEKVFLECVQDMDHENMFWYRQDPGLGLRLIYFSYDVKMKEKGDIPEGYSVSREKKERFSLILESASTNQTSMYLCASSSQDWTEAFFGQGTRLTVV.

The V gene is TRBV12-3 or TRBV12-4, the J gene TRBJ1-2; 9 nucleotides line up with TRBD1. The CDR3 sequence is 13 residues long. The junction had 8 bases not matched to a gene; V was cut back by 7 bases and J by 8 bases. The CDR3 reads CASTFGQGRGYTF. The DNA of the CDR3 is TGTGCCAGCACATTCGGACAGGGGAGGGGCTACACCTTC.

The J gene is TRBJ2-2, the V gene TRBV7-2; D uncertain. This CDR3 has 13 amino acids. V gave up 4 bases and J gave up 0 bases, with 3 bases separating them. CDR1 SGHTA and CDR2 FQGNSA come from the germline V gene. In DNA form, the CDR3 reads TGTGCCAGCAGCTCACCGAACACCGGGGAGCTGTTTTTT. Translated: CASSSPNTGELFF. Combining the CDR3 with reference TRBV7-2 and TRBJ2-2 gives the whole variable domain GAGVSQSPSNKVTEKGKDVELRCDPISGHTALYWYRQSLGQGLEFLIYFQGNSAPDKSGLPSDRFSAERTGGSVSTLTIQRTQQEDSAVYLCASSSPNTGELFFGEGSRLTVL.

V usage is TRBV19 and J usage is TRBJ2-3; perhaps TRBD2 as D (6 bases). V was trimmed by 3 bases and J by 8 bases, leaving 18 bases between them. CDR1 is LNHDA, CDR2 SQIVND, per germline (reference sequence). This CDR3 comprises 15 residues. CDR3 sequence: CASSMDSPGVGTQYF. Here the CDR3 DNA reads TGTGCCAGTAGTATGGATAGCCCGGGGGTTGGTACGCAGTATTTT.